These 20 T cell receptor beta chains share one sample of origin, sequenced in a study of siplizumab effects on memory and regulatory T cells. Measured with immunoSEQ multiplex PCR; TCRdb has only the in-frame clones, and not every one. The data hold around 65,000 clones, with less than 80% observed a single time. The sample taken for sequencing was memory CD4+ T cells sorted from blood. Source of these receptors: a human donor in good health.

This clone was detected a few times. CDR3 DNA: TGCGCCAGCAGCTCGGTAGCGGGGGAGGCCACCGGGGAGCTGTTTTTT. Translation: CASSSVAGEATGELFF. The chain joins TRBV5-1 to TRBJ2-2; 9 bases map to TRBD2. The CDR3 is 16 amino acids. Germline trimming cut 3 bases from V and 4 bases from J; bases unmatched to any gene: 7. Germline CDR1 SGHRS, CDR2 YFSETQ. Together with reference TRBV5-1 and TRBJ2-2, the CDR3 gives the full variable domain: KAGVTQTPRYLIKTRGQQVTLSCSPISGHRSVSWYQQTPGQGLQFLFEYFSETQRNKGNFPGRFSGRQFSNSRSEMNVSTLELGDSALYLCASSSVAGEATGELFFGEGSRLTVL.

The CDR3, as DNA: TGTGCCAGCAGTGCCTCAAGCTCCTATAATTCACCCCTCCACTTT. It specifies CASSASSSYNSPLHF. The V call is TRBV2, the J call TRBJ1-6; D is undetermined. The CDR3 is 15 amino acids. Trimming took off 4 bases at V and 0 bases at J, with 7 bases between the two ends. Germline V gives CDR1 SNHLY, CDR2 FYNNEI.

The rearrangement joins TRBV27 to TRBJ1-2; a weak D match, TRBD1 (5 bases). V was cut by 5 bases and J by 8 bases, with 30 bases left in between. The CDR3 spans 18 residues. CDR1 and CDR2 from the germline V gene are MNHEY and SMNVEV (reference sequence). The CDR3 loop reads CASSPTLIHVRDLGGYTF. The CDR3 DNA is TGTGCCAGCAGTCCAACGCTTATCCACGTCCGGGACCTAGGAGGCTACACCTTC.

This clone occurred once. The rearrangement uses TRBV28 and TRBJ1-3; 7 bases agree with TRBD1. V trimming: 6 bases; J trimming: 2 bases; junction bases outside the gene matches: 7. CDR3 length: 15 residues. Germline V gives CDR1 MDHEN, CDR2 SYDVKM. The CDR3 DNA reads as TGTGCCAGCAGCTTAAGCGACAGGGCTGGAAACACCATATATTTT. Translated: CASSLSDRAGNTIYF. The full variable domain, completed using reference TRBV28 and TRBJ1-3, is DVKVTQSSRYLVKRTGEKVFLECVQDMDHENMFWYRQDPGLGLRLIYFSYDVKMKEKGDIPEGYSVSREKKERFSLILESASTNQTSMYLCASSLSDRAGNTIYFGEGSWLTVV.

V and J are TRBV6-5 and TRBJ1-2; D possibly corresponds to TRBD1 (6 bases). This CDR3 has 11 residues. Germline V gives CDR1 MNHEY, CDR2 SVGAGI. Trimming took off 8 bases at V and 8 bases at J, with 12 bases between the two ends. The CDR3 loop is CASPGAGGYTF. CDR3 sequence (DNA): TGTGCCAGCCCGGGGGCGGGGGGCTACACCTTC.

This chain uses TRBV25-1 with TRBJ1-2, with D unresolved. Trimming removed 4 bases at V and 1 base at J, with 4 bases between. This CDR3 spans 12 amino acids. Germline-derived CDR1 and CDR2 are MGHDK and SYGVNS. The CDR3 DNA follows: TGTGCCAGCAGTGGACTTAACTATGGCTACACCTTC. Its translation is CASSGLNYGYTF.

This chain links TRBV29-1 with TRBJ1-2; D gene ambiguous. This CDR3 contains 11 residues. V lost 3 bases and J lost 6, with 8 bases in between. Germline V gene sequence: CDR1 SQVTM, CDR2 ANQGSEA. CDR3 sequence: CSVDGQDGYTF. The CDR3, as DNA: TGCAGCGTTGATGGGCAGGATGGCTACACCTTC.

The genes are TRBV28 and TRBJ2-6; perhaps TRBD1 as D (5 bases). Trimming removed 7 bases from V and 1 base from J, with 11 bases in between. This CDR3 comprises 15 residues. The germline gives CDR1 MDHEN, CDR2 SYDVKM. The CDR3 DNA follows: TGTGCCAGCATCGGTCAGGGTTCTGGGGCCAACGTCCTGACTTTC. It specifies CASIGQGSGANVLTF. The full variable domain, its missing parts supplied by reference TRBV28 and TRBJ2-6, is DVKVTQSSRYLVKRTGEKVFLECVQDMDHENMFWYRQDPGLGLRLIYFSYDVKMKEKGDIPEGYSVSREKKERFSLILESASTNQTSMYLCASIGQGSGANVLTFGAGSRLTVL.

This chain joins TRBV13 and TRBJ2-1; no reliable D call. Germline assignment: CDR1 PRHDT and CDR2 FYEKMQ (reference sequence). The CDR3 is made up of 12 amino acids. Trimming stripped 2 bases from V and 9 bases from J, with 8 bases between. CDR3 region: CASSLIHGEQFF. CDR3 in DNA: TGTGCCAGCAGCTTAATCCACGGTGAGCAGTTCTTC.

This chain links TRBV7-9 with TRBJ1-4, with TRBD1 matching over 9 bases. The J segment lost 8 bases and the V segment lost 5 bases, leaving 6 bases of the junction unmatched. Germline V lookup: CDR1 SEHNR, CDR2 FQNEAQ (reference sequence). The CDR3 runs 14 residues. The CDR3 loop is CASSTGTGQEKLFF. The CDR3 DNA reads as TGTGCCAGCAGCACCGGGACAGGGCAAGAAAAACTGTTTTTT. Based on the CDR3 plus reference TRBV7-9 and TRBJ1-4, the full variable domain is DTGVSQNPRHKITKRGQNVTFRCDPISEHNRLYWYRQTLGQGPEFLTYFQNEAQLEKSRLLSDRFSAERPKGSFSTLEIQRTEQGDSAMYLCASSTGTGQEKLFFGSGTQLSVL.

The rearrangement links TRBV27 to TRBJ1-2, with D possibly being TRBD1 (5 bases). This CDR3 contains 18 residues. With 6 bases removed from V and 2 bases from J, the gap between germline ends came to 25 bases. CDR1 is MNHEY and CDR2 is SMNVEV in the germline V gene (reference sequence). Here the CDR3 DNA reads TGTGCCAGCAGCACCCCCGCCCTGCCCAGGGAGGGGAACTATGGCTACACCTTC. This translates into CASSTPALPREGNYGYTF.

The chain employs TRBV5-1 and TRBJ1-3; perhaps TRBD1 as D (5 bases). The V gene's germline CDR1 is SGHRS and CDR2 YFSETQ. Trimming stripped 3 bases from V and 3 bases from J, with 16 bases between. This CDR3 is 16 amino acids long. The CDR3 loop reads CASSSGGGDGGNTIYF. The DNA for the CDR3 is TGCGCCAGCAGCTCGGGTGGAGGGGATGGTGGAAACACCATATATTTT.

This clone was counted a single time. The rearrangement joins TRBV7-2 to TRBJ2-5; maybe TRBD2 (5 bases). V lost 6 bases to trimming and J lost 5 bases, with 16 bases between them. Germline CDR1 is SGHTA and CDR2 is FQGNSA. The CDR3 extends over 14 amino acids. The CDR3 loop reads CASRLGIPTETQYF. The CDR3 DNA sequence: TGTGCCAGCAGGCTCGGGATCCCTACCGAGACCCAGTACTTC.

The rearrangement joins TRBV7-9 to TRBJ1-6; D is uncertain. CDR3 length: 14 residues. Germline CDR1 and CDR2: SEHNR and FQNEAQ (reference sequence). V was shortened by 1 base and J by 6 bases, with 7 bases between the two germline ends. Here the CDR3 reads CASSLDGFNSPLHF. For the CDR3, the DNA is TGTGCCAGCAGCTTAGACGGCTTTAATTCACCCCTCCACTTT.

This clone has just a few counts. The chain carries TRBV7-2 and TRBJ2-7; tentatively, D is TRBD1 or TRBD2 (5 bases each). V was trimmed by 4 bases and J by 4 bases, leaving 11 bases between them. The germline CDR1 and CDR2 sequences are SGHTA and FQGNSA. The CDR3 covers 13 residues. The CDR3 region is CASSSRGGYEQYF. DNA of the CDR3: TGTGCCAGCAGCTCGAGGGGCGGGTACGAGCAGTACTTC.

This clone was seen a single time. In DNA, the CDR3 is TGTGCCAGCAGCTTGGAGGGAGAGCAGTACTTC. This translates into CASSLEGEQYF. This chain uses TRBV5-6 with TRBJ2-7; D unclear. The V end lost 0 bases, the J end lost 7 bases, and 5 bases lay between the germline ends. In germline, CDR1 is SGHDT, CDR2 YYEEEE. CDR3 size: 11 residues.

A single count supports this clone. This chain links TRBV10-3 with TRBJ2-3; unclear D gene. Trimming left V 2 bases short and J 0 bases short, with 3 bases between. Germline lookup yields CDR1 ENHRY and CDR2 SYGVKD. The CDR3 loop spans 13 amino acids. As DNA, the CDR3 is TGTGCCATCAGTGAGGGGAGCACAGATACGCAGTATTTT. Protein: CAISEGSTDTQYF.

This clone has a handful of counts. The rearrangement uses TRBV7-9 and TRBJ2-2; D perhaps matches TRBD1 (6 bases). The CDR3 consists of 17 residues. Germline V gene data show CDR1 as SEHNR and CDR2 as FQNEAQ (reference sequence). V lost 2 bases, J lost 3 bases, and 16 bases lay in between. The CDR3 coding sequence is TGTGCCAGCAGCTTATTGAGACAGGCCCAAGACACCGGGGAGCTGTTTTTT. This codes for CASSLLRQAQDTGELFF.

This chain uses TRBV6-5 with TRBJ1-5; D remains unclear. Germline loops: CDR1 MNHEY, CDR2 SVGAGI. V lost 8 bases, J lost 1 base, and 15 bases lay in between. The length of the CDR3 is 15 residues. The CDR3 nucleotides read TGTGCCAGCCGTCTAGCGTGGGAAAGCAATCAGCCCCAGCATTTT. Translation: CASRLAWESNQPQHF.

The rearrangement joins TRBV7-2 to TRBJ2-5, with a tentative D call TRBD1 (6 bases). The CDR3 extends over 13 amino acids. Germline CDR1 reads SGHTA; CDR2 reads FQGNSA. Trimming removed 5 bases from V and 4 bases from J, with 11 bases in between. The CDR3 sequence is CASSPPRGETQYF. CDR3 sequence (DNA): TGTGCCAGCAGCCCACCCAGGGGAGAGACCCAGTACTTC.